This is a list of T cell receptor beta chains from one sample in a study of a mutant IDH1 vaccine in newly diagnosed glioma. Using immunoSEQ multiplex PCR, the repertoire was profiled, and TCRdb retains in-frame clones only, with some absent. The sample shows 40,000 or so clones, 92% of them seen only once. The material was PBMCs, obtained from a glioma patient treated with radiotherapy, temozolomide or both. The receptors stem from a man between 18 and 35 years old with glioma. Both conserved end residues are part of each CDR3. Each record gives: V gene, D gene, clone size, J gene, CDR3 protein, CDR3 DNA. The D gene is left open where the match is weak. Part of the rows lack a size; the others show once, few, many or a class for expanded clones.

TRBV28,NA,NA,TRBJ1-4,CDPRNEKLFF,TGTGACCCACGGAATGAAAAACTGTTTTTT
TRBV7-9,NA,NA,TRBJ1-6,CASSPPSARWGNSPLHF,TGTGCCAGTAGCCCCCCAAGTGCCCGGTGGGGAAATTCACCCCTCCACTTT
TRBV5-1,NA,NA,TRBJ2-7,CASSLVQGGYEQYF,TGCGCCAGCAGCTTGGTACAGGGGGGGTACGAGCAGTACTTC
TRBV6-5,TRBD1,NA,TRBJ1-2,CASSYGTGGYTF,TGTGCCAGCAGTTACGGGACAGGGGGCTACACCTTC
TRBV7-2,NA,NA,TRBJ1-1,CASRPQWRNTEAFF,TGTGCCAGCAGACCTCAATGGAGGAACACTGAAGCTTTCTTT
TRBV6-5,NA,NA,TRBJ2-7,CASSLRDSRSYEQYF,TGTGCCAGCAGCCTCCGGGACTCGAGATCCTACGAGCAGTACTTC
TRBV28,TRBD1,NA,TRBJ2-7,CASSYGTGGGEQYF,TGTGCCAGCAGTTATGGGACAGGGGGCGGCGAGCAGTACTTC
TRBV7-2,TRBD2,NA,TRBJ2-1,CASSLRGGRANEQFF,TGTGCCAGCAGCTTAAGGGGCGGGAGGGCCAATGAGCAGTTCTTC
TRBV9,NA,NA,TRBJ2-5,CASSVSPTGQTQYF,TGTGCCAGCAGCGTCTCGCCTACGGGGCAGACCCAGTACTTC
TRBV18,TRBD1,NA,TRBJ1-4,CASSPRDRNEKLFF,TGTGCCAGCTCACCGCGGGACAGAAATGAAAAACTGTTTTTT
TRBV4-1,TRBD1,NA,TRBJ2-7,CASSRGQGAYEQYF,TGCGCCAGCAGCCGCGGACAGGGGGCCTACGAGCAGTACTTC
TRBV19,NA,NA,TRBJ1-1,CATGAPGGTEAFF,TGTGCCACGGGGGCTCCGGGGGGGACTGAAGCTTTCTTT
TRBV7-9,TRBD1,NA,TRBJ1-2,CASSSTGVAGYTF,TGTGCCAGCAGCTCGACAGGGGTGGCTGGCTACACCTTC
TRBV7-2,TRBD2,NA,TRBJ2-5,CASSLGGQTSGSQETQYF,TGTGCCAGCAGCTTAGGGGGACAGACTAGCGGGAGCCAAGAGACCCAGTACTTC
TRBV7-8,NA,NA,TRBJ1-1,CASSLGNYYEAFF,TGTGCCAGCAGCTTAGGGAACTACTATGAAGCTTTCTTT
TRBV19,NA,NA,TRBJ2-5,CASSQGSLETQYF,TGTGCCAGTAGTCAGGGGAGTTTGGAGACCCAGTACTTC
TRBV7-9,NA,NA,TRBJ1-3,CASRGDPGNTIYF,TGTGCCAGCAGGGGGGACCCTGGAAACACCATATATTTT
TRBV30,NA,NA,TRBJ1-2,CAWTVGGRPVGGYTF,TGTGCCTGGACGGTTGGGGGTCGGCCTGTGGGAGGCTACACCTTC
TRBV29-1,NA,once,TRBJ1-1,CSVGKGRTTMNTEAFF,TGCAGCGTTGGGAAAGGCAGAACGACCATGAACACTGAAGCTTTCTTT